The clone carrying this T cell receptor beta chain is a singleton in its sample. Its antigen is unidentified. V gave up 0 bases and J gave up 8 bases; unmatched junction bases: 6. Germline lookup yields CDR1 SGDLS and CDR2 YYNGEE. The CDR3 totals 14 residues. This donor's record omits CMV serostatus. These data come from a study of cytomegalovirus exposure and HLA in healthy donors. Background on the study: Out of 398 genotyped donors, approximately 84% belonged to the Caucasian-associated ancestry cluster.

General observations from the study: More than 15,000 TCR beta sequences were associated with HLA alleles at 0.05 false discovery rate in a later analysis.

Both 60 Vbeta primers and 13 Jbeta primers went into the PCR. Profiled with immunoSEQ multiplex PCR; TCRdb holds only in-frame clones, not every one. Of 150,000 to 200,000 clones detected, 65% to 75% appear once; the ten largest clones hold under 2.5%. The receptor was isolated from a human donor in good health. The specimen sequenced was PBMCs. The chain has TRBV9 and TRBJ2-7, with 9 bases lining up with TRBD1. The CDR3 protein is CASSVGTGVGKQYF. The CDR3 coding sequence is TGTGCCAGCAGCGTAGGGACAGGGGTCGGCAAGCAGTACTTC.